This passage covers 27 T cell receptor beta chains from one sample sequenced in a study of cytomegalovirus exposure and HLA in healthy donors. The PCR contained 60 Vbeta and 13 Jbeta primers. The data were produced by immunoSEQ multiplex PCR, yet TCRdb's version contains in-frame clones alone and is incomplete. The sample consists of about 220,000 clones, roughly 82% of them appearing once. Sequencing input: PBMCs. The receptors here all came from a man in his forties in good health and CMV-seropositive.

V and J are TRBV5-1 and TRBJ1-5; D perhaps matches TRBD1 (6 bases). The germline V and J ends were trimmed by 0 bases and 1 base, with 11 bases remaining between them. In germline, CDR1 is SGHRS, CDR2 YFSETQ. The CDR3 runs 16 residues. The CDR3 here is CASSLGSQGSNQPQHF. The CDR3 DNA sequence: TGCGCCAGCAGCTTGGGGTCGCAGGGGAGCAATCAGCCCCAGCATTTT. Full variable domain (remainder filled in from reference TRBV5-1 and TRBJ1-5): KAGVTQTPRYLIKTRGQQVTLSCSPISGHRSVSWYQQTPGQGLQFLFEYFSETQRNKGNFPGRFSGRQFSNSRSEMNVSTLELGDSALYLCASSLGSQGSNQPQHFGDGTRLSIL.

V and J are TRBV5-1 and TRBJ2-1; TRBD2 aligns across 7 bases. Germline CDR1 is SGHRS and CDR2 is YFSETQ. V gave up 0 bases and J gave up 7 bases; unmatched junction bases: 4. The CDR3 runs to 14 residues. This chain's CDR3 is CASSLGAGANEQFF. For the CDR3, the DNA is TGCGCCAGCAGCTTGGGGGCGGGAGCGAATGAGCAGTTCTTC.

This clone came up once. The V call is TRBV27, the J call TRBJ2-7, with TRBD1 identical over 10 bases. The V and J ends lost 5 bases and 5 bases, in that order; junction bases with no gene match: 3. Germline CDR1 and CDR2: MNHEY and SMNVEV (reference sequence). The CDR3 has 13 residues. CDR3 residues: CASSTGTGDEQYV. CDR3 coding DNA: TGTGCCAGCAGTACGGGGACAGGGGACGAGCAGTACGTC.

V usage is TRBV5-4 and J usage is TRBJ2-1; 7 positions agree with TRBD2. The V gene's germline CDR1 is SGHNT and CDR2 YYREEE (reference sequence). The junction had 15 bases not matched to a gene; V was cut back by 6 bases and J by 0 bases. This CDR3 comprises 18 residues. CDR3 sequence: CASIPNVLAPSSYNEQFF. CDR3 coding DNA: TGTGCCAGCATCCCGAACGTACTAGCGCCAAGCTCCTACAATGAGCAGTTCTTC.

The chain employs TRBV28 and TRBJ2-1; TRBD2 matches 11 bases. This CDR3 has 16 residues. Germline values: CDR1 MDHEN, CDR2 SYDVKM. J was trimmed by 5 bases and V by 3 bases; bases with no gene match: 6. CDR3 amino acids: CASSLTTSGTHNEQFF. Written as DNA, the CDR3 is TGTGCCAGCAGTTTGACGACTAGCGGGACGCACAATGAGCAGTTCTTC.

The chain employs TRBV2 and TRBJ1-1, with a tentative D call TRBD1 (6 bases). Germline assignment: CDR1 SNHLY and CDR2 FYNNEI. V was trimmed by 7 bases and J by 4 bases, leaving 19 bases between them. CDR3 length: 15 amino acids. The CDR3 sequence: CASIPLLGGLTEAFF. CDR3 DNA sequence: TGTGCCAGCATCCCACTTCTCGGGGGGCTCACTGAAGCTTTCTTT.

V gene TRBV2 combines with J gene TRBJ2-5; D is ambiguous. Germline CDR1 is SNHLY and CDR2 is FYNNEI. V shed 2 bases and J shed 5 bases, with 12 bases lying between them. This CDR3 spans 14 amino acids. The CDR3 coding sequence is TGTGCCAGCAGTGAATCCGGTCGCTCGGAGACCCAGTACTTC. As protein: CASSESGRSETQYF.

The chain recombines TRBV18 with TRBJ1-3, with D tentatively TRBD1 (6 bases). Looked up from germline, CDR1 is KGHSH and CDR2 is LQKENI. CDR3 length: 16 amino acids. V lost 4 bases and J lost 0, with 13 bases in between. The CDR3 DNA follows: TGTGCCAGCTCACTATTTACAGGGTCCTCTGGAAACACCATATATTTT. Translation: CASSLFTGSSGNTIYF.

The rearrangement links TRBV15 to TRBJ2-7; no clear D gene. The CDR3 is 13 residues long. Germline CDR1 LNHNV, CDR2 YYDKDF (reference sequence). Trimming took 1 base from V and 3 from J, leaving 7 bases between them. CDR3 coding DNA: TGTGCCACCAGCAGAGGTGGCTACTACGAGCAGTACGTC. Amino acids: CATSRGGYYEQYV.

V is TRBV29-1 and J is TRBJ1-4; D unclear. Per germline, CDR1 SQVTM and CDR2 ANQGSEA. This CDR3 is 12 amino acids long. The germline V and J ends were trimmed by 3 bases and 2 bases, with 4 bases remaining between them. The CDR3 nucleotides read TGCAGCGTTGAGCAGACTAATGAAAAACTGTTTTTT. Its translation is CSVEQTNEKLFF.

V usage is TRBV9 and J usage is TRBJ1-1; 9 positions match TRBD1. The V gene's germline CDR1 is SGDLS and CDR2 YYNGEE. CDR3 length: 18 residues. V was clipped by 3 bases and J by 1 base; unmatched bases: 13. CDR3 sequence reads: CASSARPRTGVRNTEAFF. CDR3 nucleotide sequence: TGTGCCAGCAGCGCCCGCCCCCGGACAGGGGTGAGGAACACTGAAGCTTTCTTT.

The rearrangement joins TRBV11-3 to TRBJ2-1, with 7 bases lining up with TRBD1. The J segment lost 3 bases and the V segment lost 5 bases, leaving 4 bases of the junction unmatched. Looked up from germline, CDR1 is SGHNT and CDR2 is YENEEA. CDR3 length: 14 residues. CDR3 region: CASSLGTDYNEQFF. The CDR3 DNA reads TGTGCCAGCAGCCTGGGGACAGACTACAATGAGCAGTTCTTC.

On this clone itself: Additional DNA sequences in this sample encode the identical CDR3. The chain links TRBV29-1 to TRBJ1-1; TRBD1 might be the D (6 bases). The CDR3 has 15 amino acids. Germline CDR1 SQVTM, CDR2 ANQGSEA. The V gene lost 5 bases and the J gene lost 5 bases, with 21 bases spanning the gap. CDR3 bases: TGCAGCGTTCCGCTCCTTAAGACAGGCAAAACTGAAGCTTTCTTT. Translating it yields CSVPLLKTGKTEAFF.

This chain joins TRBV27 and TRBJ1-5; D is ambiguous. Germline V gives CDR1 MNHEY, CDR2 SMNVEV (reference sequence). V was clipped by 4 bases and J by 5 bases, with 9 bases between them. This CDR3 is 13 amino acids long. CDR3 sequence (DNA): TGTGCCAGCAGTTACACAGCACATCAGCCCCAGCATTTT. Translated, it gives CASSYTAHQPQHF.

This rearrangement joins TRBV25-1 to TRBJ2-2; 7 bases are shared with TRBD1. The CDR3 covers 17 residues. Germline CDR1 reads MGHDK; CDR2 reads SYGVNS. V trimming: 6 bases; J trimming: 4 bases; junction bases outside the gene matches: 14. Here the CDR3 DNA reads TGTGCCAGCAGCCGAAACAGGGGACCGGCCCGCACCGGGGAGCTGTTTTTT. Translating gives CASSRNRGPARTGELFF.

The chain is built from TRBV19 and TRBJ1-1; D is perhaps TRBD1 (5 bases). V was clipped by 1 base and J by 5 bases, with 14 bases between them. Germline V lookup: CDR1 LNHDA, CDR2 SQIVND (reference sequence). The CDR3 has 15 residues. This CDR3 is CASSIGQGLRTEAFF. Written as DNA, the CDR3 is TGTGCCAGTAGTATAGGCCAGGGTCTTCGAACTGAAGCTTTCTTT.

This chain links TRBV5-1 with TRBJ2-2; TRBD2 aligns across 8 bases. This CDR3 contains 18 residues. Germline CDR1 reads SGHRS; CDR2 reads YFSETQ. V lost 4 bases, J lost 0 bases, and 11 bases stayed unmatched. CDR3 sequence (DNA): TGCGCCAGCAGCCTGGGGCGCAAGCGGGAGACGAACACCGGGGAGCTGTTTTTT. The encoded protein is CASSLGRKRETNTGELFF.

This clone was seen just once. CDR3 residues: CASSVGGQNTEAFF. CDR3 DNA: TGTGCCAGCAGCGTAGGGGGACAGAACACTGAAGCTTTCTTT. This chain uses TRBV9 with TRBJ1-1, with D tentatively TRBD1 (6 bases). The CDR3 contains 14 residues. Germline CDR1 reads SGDLS; CDR2 reads YYNGEE. With 0 bases removed from V and 1 base from J, the gap between germline ends came to 7 bases.

The chain recombines TRBV5-1 with TRBJ1-1; D gene unclear. The CDR3 totals 13 residues. V lost 0 bases and J lost 1, with 4 bases in between. Germline V gives CDR1 SGHRS, CDR2 YFSETQ. The DNA for the CDR3 is TGCGCCAGCAGCTTGGGCAGGAACACTGAAGCTTTCTTT. This encodes CASSLGRNTEAFF.

J is TRBJ2-1 and V is TRBV7-3; D possibly corresponds to TRBD2 (7 bases). The germline gives CDR1 SGHTA, CDR2 FQGTGA. The CDR3 is 16 amino acids. V dropped 4 bases and J dropped 9 bases, with 22 bases sitting between them. CDR3 bases: TGTGCCAGCAGCTCGTCTCTGAGGGGGGGGTCCGGTGAGCAGTTCTTC. This encodes CASSSSLRGGSGEQFF.

This sequence joins TRBV30 and TRBJ1-1; D is uncertain. From germline, CDR1 is GTSNPN and CDR2 SVGIG (reference sequence). There are 13 residues in the CDR3. Trimming cost V 2 bases and J 1 base, with 8 bases left between them. The CDR3, as DNA: TGTGCCTGGAGTTCTCACGGGAACACTGAAGCTTTCTTT. Amino acids: CAWSSHGNTEAFF.

The V and J genes are TRBV11-2 and TRBJ1-5; D is undetermined. Per the germline V gene, CDR1 is SGHAT and CDR2 is FQNNGV. This CDR3 contains 13 residues. V was clipped by 2 bases and J by 7 bases, with 9 bases between them. CDR3 sequence: CASSLRAGQPQHF. CDR3 bases: TGTGCCAGCAGCTTACGGGCGGGCCAGCCCCAGCATTTT.

The rearrangement links TRBV4-1 to TRBJ2-7; tentatively, D is TRBD2 (5 bases). Germline values: CDR1 MGHRA, CDR2 YSYEKL. Trimming stripped 0 bases from V and 0 bases from J, with 6 bases between. The CDR3 is 14 amino acids. In DNA form, the CDR3 reads TGCGCCAGCAGCCAAGACGAGGGCTCCTACGAGCAGTACTTC. This sequence encodes CASSQDEGSYEQYF.

The rearrangement links TRBV9 to TRBJ1-2; the match to TRBD1 covers 9 bases. CDR3 length equals 16 residues. Germline values: CDR1 SGDLS, CDR2 YYNGEE. Losses at the gene ends were 0 bases for V and 5 bases for J; bases not matched to a gene: 8. CDR3 sequence: CASSVGGQGGLYGYTF. CDR3 coding DNA: TGTGCCAGCAGCGTAGGGGGACAGGGCGGATTGTATGGCTACACCTTC.

The V gene is TRBV7-8, the J gene TRBJ2-1; 8 bases fit TRBD1. V was clipped by 5 bases and J by 7 bases; unmatched bases: 4. The CDR3 runs to 13 residues. The germline CDR1 and CDR2 sequences are SGHVS and FQNEAQ. As DNA, the CDR3 is TGTGCCAGCAGCCCTGGACAGGGAAATGAGCAGTTCTTC. Protein sequence: CASSPGQGNEQFF.

This chain uses TRBV2 with TRBJ2-1, with 7 bases identical to TRBD2. CDR1 is SNHLY and CDR2 is FYNNEI in the germline V gene. This CDR3 region has 14 residues. V gave up 11 bases and J gave up 8 bases; unmatched junction bases: 15. This CDR3 reads CAGAGGRKSDEQFF. The CDR3 DNA sequence: TGTGCCGGTGCGGGCGGGAGAAAGAGCGATGAGCAGTTCTTC. Looking up the rest from reference TRBV2 and TRBJ2-1 gives the full variable domain: EPEVTQTPSHQVTQMGQEVILRCVPISNHLYFYWYRQILGQKVEFLVSFYNNEISEKSEIFDDQFSVERPDGSNFTLKIRSTKLEDSAMYFCAGAGGRKSDEQFFGPGTRLTVL.

This clone was detected a few times. V is TRBV10-3 and J is TRBJ2-5; D is perhaps TRBD2 (6 bases). Germline V CDR1 and CDR2: ENHRY, SYGVKD. V dropped 0 bases and J dropped 4 bases, with 6 bases sitting between them. The CDR3 consists of 13 residues. DNA for the CDR3: TGTGCCATCAGTGAGTCGGGGGGAGAGACCCAGTACTTC. Amino acids: CAISESGGETQYF.